Sequencing of this T cell receptor beta chain was carried out in a study of blood T cell repertoires in COVID-19. Study context: The analysed material was cDNA or gDNA that came from T cells, B-cell-depleted T cells, or PBMCs.

Germline values: CDR1 MDHEN, CDR2 SYDVKM. The V end was cut by 7 bases, the J end by 3 bases, with 16 bases between. The CDR3 runs 14 residues. Authors' processing steps: Amplification with reference gene primers provided the estimates of nucleated cell counts. The method was immunoSEQ multiplex PCR; TCRdb's version includes in-frame clones alone and lacks a portion of them. Clone size and the V and J calls come from that table; the DNA yielded D and trimming. The table lists just over 95,000 clones, about 80% of them singletons. The TCR originated in a man aged 80 or over with acute or convalescent COVID-19. The chain is built from TRBV28 and TRBJ2-7; possibly TRBD1 for D (5 bases). Sequenced input: peripheral blood. CDR3 nucleotide sequence: TGTGCCAGCACAATTCTTACAGGTGTCTACGAGCAGTACTTC. As protein: CASTILTGVYEQYF. The full variable domain, its missing parts supplied by reference TRBV28 and TRBJ2-7, is DVKVTQSSRYLVKRTGEKVFLECVQDMDHENMFWYRQDPGLGLRLIYFSYDVKMKEKGDIPEGYSVSREKKERFSLILESASTNQTSMYLCASTILTGVYEQYFGPGTRLTVT.